This T cell receptor (beta chain) derives from a study of shared clonotypes between healthy human individuals. The CDR3 has 13 residues. V was pared by 2 bases and J by 6 bases, with 10 bases between. Germline CDR1 reads SGHAT; CDR2 reads FQNNGV. Assay used: immunoSEQ multiplex PCR; TCRdb lists only in-frame clones, some missing. The sample lists around 2,000,000 clones, more than 85% occurring once. This clone was recorded only once. Naive CD8 cells lacked CD45RO and underwent positive selection for CCR7, leaving out terminally differentiated effector memory CD45RA+ cells. The sequence was collected from a man aged 18 to 35 in good health. Some clones in this sample may be carry-over from other donors' samples. V gene TRBV11-2 combines with J gene TRBJ1-2, with a weak D call TRBD1 (6 bases). Sequences were obtained from naive CD8+ T cells from PBMCs. CDR3: CASSLRDIDGYTF. The DNA of the CDR3 is TGTGCCAGCAGCTTAAGGGACATCGATGGCTACACCTTC.